Sequencing of this TCR beta chain was carried out in a study of blood T cells in healthy people across ages. For the second PCR, which ran for about 7 to 11 cycles, a sample-barcoded 5' primer and a J-beta primer mix were used. Each cDNA molecule was tagged by a template-switch adaptor that had 12 random nucleotides. There were at least 3 million CDR3-containing paired-end reads obtained from each sample. One entry per CDR3 protein, called by TCRdb with MiXCR from the 5' RACE reads. This sample has over 550,000 distinct CDR3 sequences, with roughly 31% found just once. Ten or more counts support this clonotype. This CDR3 region has 15 residues. Trimming took 3 bases from V and 1 from J; bases not matched to a gene: 5. CDR1 and CDR2 from the germline V gene are SGHTA and FQGNSA. The authors drew 8 to 10 milliliters of peripheral blood from each donor.

V usage is TRBV7-2 and J usage is TRBJ2-5; 7 bases match TRBD1. This TCR came from a woman over 75 in good health. Sequencing was done on a sample of blood. The CDR3 loop is CASSFRQGSQETQYF. The CDR3 coding sequence is TGTGCCAGCAGCTTTCGACAGGGTTCCCAAGAGACCCAGTACTTC.